This note documents a single TCR beta chain sequence. This record comes from a study of blood T cell repertoires in COVID-19. Study-level information: The samples span acute and convalescent COVID-19 from the United States, Italy and Spain. The cDNA or gDNA used as material had been derived from T cells, B-cell-depleted T cells, or PBMCs.

Authors' data handling: Cell counts per sample came from amplifying reference gene primers. Assay used: immunoSEQ multiplex PCR; TCRdb lists only in-frame clones, some missing. V, J and clone size derive from that table, while D and trimming were established from the DNA sequence. The table records 48,000 or so clones, less than 95% of them present only once. Germline CDR1 and CDR2: ENHRY and SYGVKD. The CDR3 has 18 amino acids. The junction had 10 bases not matched to a gene; V was cut back by 0 bases and J by 6 bases. The TCR sequence derives from a human donor in a cohort sampled during active COVID-19. The V call is TRBV10-3, the J call TRBJ2-2; 10 bases match TRBD2. The sequenced sample was peripheral blood. The CDR3 nucleotides read TGTGCCATCAGTGAGTCTCCAGCGGGAGGGCCGGGGTCCGGGGAGCTGTTTTTT. Translating it yields CAISESPAGGPGSGELFF.